Below, one TCR beta chain is given with its context. This entry is derived from a study of shared clonotypes between healthy human individuals. Study details: Three CD4 naive, three CD4 memory, two CD8 naive and one CD8 memory plate were used per donor.

Germline values: CDR1 MGHRA, CDR2 YSYEKL. V was clipped by 0 bases and J by 5 bases, with 10 bases between them. CDR3 length: 14 amino acids. The table came from immunoSEQ multiplex PCR; TCRdb's copy has only in-frame clones and leaves some out. The profile shows roughly 520,000 clones, about 96% of them singletons. This TCR derives from a woman under 40 in good health. Sequenced sample: naive CD4+ T cells sorted from blood. Subset described: CD45RA+ positively selected. The chain recombines TRBV4-1 with TRBJ1-2; TRBD1 is a possible D gene (5 bases). In DNA, the CDR3 is TGCGCCAGCAGCCAAGAGGACACTGATTATGGCTACACCTTC. Amino acids: CASSQEDTDYGYTF.